This T cell receptor (beta chain) was sequenced for a study of CD8+ T cells in alopecia areata. Overall study results and limits: Scalp specimens additionally yield sequences from normal skin's resident alphabeta T cells.

With 1 base removed from V and 1 base from J, the gap between germline ends came to 5 bases. Looked up from germline, CDR1 is SGHRS and CDR2 is YFSETQ. This CDR3 region has 13 residues. Sequencing templates came from extracted RNA that was reverse transcribed into cDNA. Produced via immunoSEQ multiplex PCR; TCRdb's table is partial and in-frame only. The profile covers around 250,000 clones, with roughly 69% appearing a single time and 0.95% to 1.5% taken by the ten largest. About this clone: The antigen is undetermined.

V usage is TRBV5-1 and J usage is TRBJ1-1; D is uncertain. Sequenced material: CD4+ T cells sorted from blood, taken at week 0. The sequence was collected from a human donor with alopecia areata. The CDR3 here is CASSLIRNTEAFF. In DNA form, the CDR3 reads TGCGCCAGCAGCTTGATCCGGAACACTGAAGCTTTCTTT.